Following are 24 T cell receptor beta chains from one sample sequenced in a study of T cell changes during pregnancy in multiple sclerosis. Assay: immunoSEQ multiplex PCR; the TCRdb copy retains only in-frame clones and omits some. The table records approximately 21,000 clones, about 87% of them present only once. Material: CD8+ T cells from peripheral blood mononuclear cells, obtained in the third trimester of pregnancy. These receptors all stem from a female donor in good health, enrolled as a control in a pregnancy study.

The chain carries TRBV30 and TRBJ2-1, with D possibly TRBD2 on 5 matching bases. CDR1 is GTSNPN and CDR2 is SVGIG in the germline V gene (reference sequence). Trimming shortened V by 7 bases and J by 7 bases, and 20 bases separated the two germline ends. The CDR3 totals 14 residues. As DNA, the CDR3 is TGTGCCTTTGGGCAGGTTGAGAGAGGGAATGAGCAGTTCTTC. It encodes CAFGQVERGNEQFF.

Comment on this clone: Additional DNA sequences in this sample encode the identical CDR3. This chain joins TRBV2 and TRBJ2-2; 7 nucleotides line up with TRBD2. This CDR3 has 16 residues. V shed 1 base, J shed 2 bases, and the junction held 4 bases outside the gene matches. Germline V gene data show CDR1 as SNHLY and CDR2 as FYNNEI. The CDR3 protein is CASSEVPAGNTGELFF. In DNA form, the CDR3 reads TGTGCCAGCAGTGAAGTGCCAGCGGGAAACACCGGGGAGCTGTTTTTT.

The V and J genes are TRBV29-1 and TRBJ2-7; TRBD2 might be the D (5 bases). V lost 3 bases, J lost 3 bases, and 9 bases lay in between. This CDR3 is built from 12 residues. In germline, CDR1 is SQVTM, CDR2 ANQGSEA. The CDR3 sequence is CSVELADYEQYF. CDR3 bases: TGCAGCGTTGAGCTAGCCGACTACGAGCAGTACTTC.

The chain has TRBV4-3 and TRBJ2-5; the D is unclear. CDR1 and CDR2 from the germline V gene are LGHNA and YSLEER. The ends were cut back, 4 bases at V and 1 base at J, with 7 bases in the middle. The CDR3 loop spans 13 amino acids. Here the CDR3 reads CASSRLFQETQYF. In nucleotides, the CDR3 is TGCGCCAGCAGCCGGCTCTTCCAAGAGACCCAGTACTTC.

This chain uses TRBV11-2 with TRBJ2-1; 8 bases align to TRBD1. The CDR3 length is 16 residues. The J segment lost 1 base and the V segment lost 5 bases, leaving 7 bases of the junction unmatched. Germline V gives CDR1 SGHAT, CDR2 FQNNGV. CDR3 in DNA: TGTGCCAGCAGCCCAGGGGGCCCAGGGTCCTACAATGAGCAGTTCTTC. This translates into CASSPGGPGSYNEQFF.

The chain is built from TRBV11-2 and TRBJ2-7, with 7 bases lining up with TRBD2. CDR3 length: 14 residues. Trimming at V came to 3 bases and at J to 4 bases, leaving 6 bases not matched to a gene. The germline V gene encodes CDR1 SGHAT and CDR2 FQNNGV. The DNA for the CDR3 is TGTGCCAGCAGCTTGGGGAGGGGCGCATACGAGCAGTACTTC. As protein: CASSLGRGAYEQYF.

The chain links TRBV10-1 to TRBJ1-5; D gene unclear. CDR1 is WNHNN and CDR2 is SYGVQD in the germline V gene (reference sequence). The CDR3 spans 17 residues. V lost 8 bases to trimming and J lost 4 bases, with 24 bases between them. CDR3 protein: CASLSGSSKGTNQPQHF. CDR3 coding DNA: TGCGCCAGCCTCTCGGGATCGTCCAAGGGTACTAATCAGCCCCAGCATTTT.

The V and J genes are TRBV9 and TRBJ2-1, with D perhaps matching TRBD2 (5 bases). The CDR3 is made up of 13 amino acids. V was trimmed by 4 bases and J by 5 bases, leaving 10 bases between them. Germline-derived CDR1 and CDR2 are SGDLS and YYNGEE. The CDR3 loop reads CASSKGVNNEQFF. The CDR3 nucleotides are TGTGCCAGCAGCAAGGGAGTAAACAATGAGCAGTTCTTC.

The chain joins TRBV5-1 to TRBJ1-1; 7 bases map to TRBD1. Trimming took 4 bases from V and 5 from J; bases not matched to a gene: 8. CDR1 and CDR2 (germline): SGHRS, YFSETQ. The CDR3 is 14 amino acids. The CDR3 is CASSPLGGGTEAFF. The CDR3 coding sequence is TGCGCCAGCAGCCCCCTAGGGGGCGGAACTGAAGCTTTCTTT. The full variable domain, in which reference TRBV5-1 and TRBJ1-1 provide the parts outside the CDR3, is KAGVTQTPRYLIKTRGQQVTLSCSPISGHRSVSWYQQTPGQGLQFLFEYFSETQRNKGNFPGRFSGRQFSNSRSEMNVSTLELGDSALYLCASSPLGGGTEAFFGQGTRLTVV.

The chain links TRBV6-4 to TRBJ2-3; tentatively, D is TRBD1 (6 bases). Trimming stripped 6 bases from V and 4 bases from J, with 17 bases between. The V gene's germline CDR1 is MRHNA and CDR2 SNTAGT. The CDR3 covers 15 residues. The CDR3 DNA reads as TGTGCCAGCAGCCACTGGGGGCGCCGTTCAGATACGCAGTATTTT. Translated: CASSHWGRRSDTQYF.

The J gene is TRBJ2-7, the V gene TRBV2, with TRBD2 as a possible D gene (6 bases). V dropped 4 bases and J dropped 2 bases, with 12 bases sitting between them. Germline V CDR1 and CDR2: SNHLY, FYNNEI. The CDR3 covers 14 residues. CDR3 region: CASSVAGGTYEQYF. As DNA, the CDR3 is TGTGCCAGCAGTGTGGCCGGGGGTACCTACGAGCAGTACTTC.

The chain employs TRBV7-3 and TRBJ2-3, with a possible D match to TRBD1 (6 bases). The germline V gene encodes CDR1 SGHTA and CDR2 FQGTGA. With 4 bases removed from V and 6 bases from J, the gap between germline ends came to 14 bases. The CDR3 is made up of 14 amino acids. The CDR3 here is CASSSGGRGDTQYF. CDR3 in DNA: TGTGCCAGCAGCTCCGGAGGTAGGGGGGATACGCAGTATTTT.

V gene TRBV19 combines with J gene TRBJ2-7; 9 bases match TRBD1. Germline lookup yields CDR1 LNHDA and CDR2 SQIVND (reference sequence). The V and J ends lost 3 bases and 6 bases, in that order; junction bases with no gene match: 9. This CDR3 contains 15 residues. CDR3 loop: CASSISGTGITEQYF. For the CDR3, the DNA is TGTGCCAGTAGTATCTCCGGGACAGGGATCACCGAGCAGTACTTC.

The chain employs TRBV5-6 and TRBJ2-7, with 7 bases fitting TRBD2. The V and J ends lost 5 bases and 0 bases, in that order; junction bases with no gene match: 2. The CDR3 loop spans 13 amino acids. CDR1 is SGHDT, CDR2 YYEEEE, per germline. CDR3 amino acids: CASRGGSSYEQYF. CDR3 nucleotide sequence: TGTGCCAGCAGGGGAGGGAGCTCCTACGAGCAGTACTTC.

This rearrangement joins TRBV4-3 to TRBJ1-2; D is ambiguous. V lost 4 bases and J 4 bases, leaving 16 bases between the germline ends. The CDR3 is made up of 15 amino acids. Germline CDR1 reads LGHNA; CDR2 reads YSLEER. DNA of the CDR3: TGCGCCAGCAGCCTCTCTCTGGGCACCGGCTATGGCTACACCTTC. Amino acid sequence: CASSLSLGTGYGYTF.

The CDR3 is CASSQGLAGGPWAADTQYF. Here the CDR3 DNA reads TGCGCCAGCAGCCAAGGGTTAGCGGGAGGGCCATGGGCCGCAGATACGCAGTATTTT. This chain uses TRBV4-3 with TRBJ2-3; 11 bases fit TRBD2. The germline gives CDR1 LGHNA, CDR2 YSLEER. V shed 1 base and J 4 bases; nucleotides not matched to a gene: 13. The CDR3 covers 19 residues.

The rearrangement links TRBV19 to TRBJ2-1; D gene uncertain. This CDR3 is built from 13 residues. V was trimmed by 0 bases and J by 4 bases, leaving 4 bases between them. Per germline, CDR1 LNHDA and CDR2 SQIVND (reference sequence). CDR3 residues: CASSIDVYNEQFF. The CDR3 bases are TGTGCCAGTAGTATAGACGTGTACAATGAGCAGTTCTTC.

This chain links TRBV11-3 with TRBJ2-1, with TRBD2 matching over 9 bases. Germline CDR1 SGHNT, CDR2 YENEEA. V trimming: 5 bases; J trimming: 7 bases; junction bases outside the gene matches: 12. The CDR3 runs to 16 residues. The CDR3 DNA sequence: TGTGCCAGCAGCCCTTATGGCGGGGGGGCTCTGAATGAGCAGTTCTTC. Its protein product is CASSPYGGGALNEQFF.

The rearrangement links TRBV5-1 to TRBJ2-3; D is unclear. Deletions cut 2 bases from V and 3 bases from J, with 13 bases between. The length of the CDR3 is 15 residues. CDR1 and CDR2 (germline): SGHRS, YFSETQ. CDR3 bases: TGCGCCAGCAGCTTCTCTAGGAGCAGTACAGATACGCAGTATTTT. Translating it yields CASSFSRSSTDTQYF.

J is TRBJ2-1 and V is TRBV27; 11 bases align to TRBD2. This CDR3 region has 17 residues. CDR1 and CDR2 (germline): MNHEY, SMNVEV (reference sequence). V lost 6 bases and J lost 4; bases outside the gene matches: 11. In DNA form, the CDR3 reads TGTGCCAGCAGGATGTCGGGACTAGCGGTTGTATACAATGAGCAGTTCTTC. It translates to CASRMSGLAVVYNEQFF.

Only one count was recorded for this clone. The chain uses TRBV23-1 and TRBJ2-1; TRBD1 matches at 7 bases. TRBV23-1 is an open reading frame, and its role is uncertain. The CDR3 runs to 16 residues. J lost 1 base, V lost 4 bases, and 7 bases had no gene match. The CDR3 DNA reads TGCGCCAGCAGTCGGCCGGGACAGCCTTCCTACAATGAGCAGTTCTTC. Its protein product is CASSRPGQPSYNEQFF.

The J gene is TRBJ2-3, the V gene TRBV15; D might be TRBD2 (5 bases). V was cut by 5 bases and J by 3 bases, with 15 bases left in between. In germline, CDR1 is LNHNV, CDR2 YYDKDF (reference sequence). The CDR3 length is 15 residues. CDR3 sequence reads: CATSEAVVVTDTQYF. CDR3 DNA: TGTGCCACCAGCGAAGCGGTTGTAGTTACAGATACGCAGTATTTT. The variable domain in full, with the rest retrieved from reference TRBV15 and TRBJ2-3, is DAMVIQNPRYQVTQFGKPVTLSCSQTLNHNVMYWYQQKSSQAPKLLFHYYDKDFNNEADTPDNFQSRRPNTSFCFLDIRSPGLGDTAMYLCATSEAVVVTDTQYFGPGTRLTVL.

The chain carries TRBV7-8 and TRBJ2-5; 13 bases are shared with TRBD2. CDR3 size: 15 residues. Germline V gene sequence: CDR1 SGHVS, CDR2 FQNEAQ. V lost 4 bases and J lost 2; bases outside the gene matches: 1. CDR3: CASSSTSGGQETQYF. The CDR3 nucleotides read TGTGCCAGCAGCTCGACTAGCGGGGGGCAAGAGACCCAGTACTTC. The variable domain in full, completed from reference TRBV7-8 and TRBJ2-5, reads GAGVSQSPRYKVAKRGQDVALRCDPISGHVSLFWYQQALGQGPEFLTYFQNEAQLDKSGLPSDRFFAERPEGSVSTLKIQRTQQEDSAVYLCASSSTSGGQETQYFGPGTRLLVL.

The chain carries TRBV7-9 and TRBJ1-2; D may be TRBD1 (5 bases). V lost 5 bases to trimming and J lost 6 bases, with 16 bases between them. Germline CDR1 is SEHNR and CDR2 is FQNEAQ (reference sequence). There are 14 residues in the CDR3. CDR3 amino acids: CASSPTASIDGYTF. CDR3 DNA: TGTGCCAGCAGCCCGACAGCATCTATCGATGGCTACACCTTC.